This T cell receptor (beta chain) stems from a study of T cell changes during pregnancy in multiple sclerosis. The V and J ends lost 5 bases and 3 bases respectively, with 17 bases between them. From germline, CDR1 is SGHTA and CDR2 FQGNSA. This CDR3 spans 16 amino acids. Sequenced by immunoSEQ multiplex PCR; TCRdb stores in-frame clones only, minus some. The sample lists under 130,000 clones, roughly 92% occurring once. Sample: peripheral blood, taken after pregnancy. The sequence was obtained from a female donor with multiple sclerosis, enrolled in a pregnancy study. The rearrangement joins TRBV7-2 to TRBJ1-5; D ambiguous. The CDR3 coding sequence is TGTGCCAGCAGCCCCCTTGGAGCCACGCTCAATCAGCCCCAGCATTTT. It codes for CASSPLGATLNQPQHF. The full variable domain, rest sourced from reference TRBV7-2 and TRBJ1-5, is GAGVSQSPSNKVTEKGKDVELRCDPISGHTALYWYRQSLGQGLEFLIYFQGNSAPDKSGLPSDRFSAERTGGSVSTLTIQRTQQEDSAVYLCASSPLGATLNQPQHFGDGTRLSIL.